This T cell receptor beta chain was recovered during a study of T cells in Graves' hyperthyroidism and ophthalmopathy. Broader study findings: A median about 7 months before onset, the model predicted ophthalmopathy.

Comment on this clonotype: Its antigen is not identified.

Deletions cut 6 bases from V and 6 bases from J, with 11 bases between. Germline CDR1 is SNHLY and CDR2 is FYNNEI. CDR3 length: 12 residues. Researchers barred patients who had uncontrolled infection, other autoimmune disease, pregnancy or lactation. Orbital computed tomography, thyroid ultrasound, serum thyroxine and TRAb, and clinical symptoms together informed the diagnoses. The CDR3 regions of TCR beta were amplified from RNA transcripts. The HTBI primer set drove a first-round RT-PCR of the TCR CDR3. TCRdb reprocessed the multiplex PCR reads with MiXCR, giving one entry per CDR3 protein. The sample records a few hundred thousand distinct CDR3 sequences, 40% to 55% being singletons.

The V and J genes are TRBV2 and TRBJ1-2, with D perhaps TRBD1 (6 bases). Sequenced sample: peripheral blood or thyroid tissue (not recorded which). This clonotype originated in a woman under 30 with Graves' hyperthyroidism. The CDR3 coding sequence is TGTGCCAGCAGGTCCCCAGGGGATGGCTACACCTTC. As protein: CASRSPGDGYTF.